This T cell receptor beta chain was sequenced during a study of cytomegalovirus exposure and HLA in healthy donors (dated by TCRdb to the late 2010s). Describing the broader study: An earlier analysis of roughly 630 of the donors reported about 250 Gb of sequence data and some 120 million unique TCR beta sequences from 150 million to 200 million T cells. An early release covering 550 to 650 HLA-typed donors comprised about 300 gigabases of sequencing data and approximately 85 million unique TCR sequences. Of the 300 to 450 genotyped donors, 70% to 90% were placed in the genetic ancestry cluster associated with self-reported Caucasian donors. The study aimed to test whether cataloging public T cell receptors could reveal signatures of past pathogen exposure. The study used immunosequencing to profile the T cell repertoires of several hundred subjects and linked those repertoires to cytomegalovirus serostatus. Besides the first cohort of around 700 subjects, a separate validation cohort made up of roughly 120 different subjects was used. To predict cytomegalovirus infection status, the study combined high-throughput TCR immunosequencing, statistical association of individual TCRs with disease status, and machine learning. A later analysis re-analyzed previously published TCR beta repertoires from roughly 690 donors and added high-resolution HLA genotyping to study TCR occurrence patterns. Rather than drawing on any new phenotypic data, the later analysis identified candidate immune exposures from TCR beta sequences and the way those sequences occurred across donors. An earlier analysis of 587 of the donors applied high-throughput TCR beta sequencing to assess whether each TCR beta V gene segment acted as functional or pseudogenic. Donor age, sex, ethnicity and CMV serostatus were collected together with the repertoire data. A later genetic analysis took genome-wide SNP genotypes for about 55% of the roughly 670 donors and used that subset as a discovery cohort. All discovery cohort repertoires had been generated using a single sequencing platform. Both class I and class II loci were covered by HLA typing, at four-digit resolution. Typing coverage differed by locus: A, B, C, DRB1 and DQB1 were typed in roughly 620-630 donors, DQA1 in about 500, DPA1 in 600 to 610, and DPB1 in about 450. Roughly 5 DR-DQ haplotypes were treated as single units for association and clustering because of strong linkage in the cohort. Among some 400 genotyped donors of the cohort, an average of 235,054 unique TCR beta nucleotide sequences were sequenced per donor, roughly a sixth of them non-productive.

Per the germline V gene (reference sequence), SEHNR is the CDR1 and FQNEAQ is the CDR2. The junction shows trimming of 0 bases on V and 4 bases on J, plus 7 bases between the germline ends. The CDR3 spans 14 residues, from the cysteine through the phenylalanine. The CDR3 DNA has 42 bases and is translated from base 1. In total, approximately 690 healthy bone marrow donors made up the cohort. Cohort members were all nominally healthy when sampled, although unrecorded immune exposures were likely present. The donor was CMV seropositive and was included in the group of 250 to 350 seropositive cohort members. A peripheral blood sample was provided by each donor, and peripheral blood mononuclear cells were used for TCR beta sequencing. The Qiagen DNeasy Blood Extraction Kit was used to extract genomic DNA from the blood cell samples. To note about this clone: This clone's antigen is unknown. Base qualities are not recorded, but no much larger clone differs from it by a single base.

Receptor amplification or capture employed the immunoSEQ multiplex PCR assay. The multiplex PCR relied on a mix of 60 forward primers for TCR Vbeta segments and 13 reverse primers for TCR Jbeta segments. A multiplex PCR assay on genomic DNA amplified the CDR3 region of rearranged TCR beta genes. The amplified TCR beta libraries were sequenced on the Illumina HiSeq System as 87-base-pair reads. In the authors' own workflow: In a later analysis, around 80 million unique TCR beta chains were counted across the 650 to 750 repertoires, and around 11 million of these chains were shared by at least two donors. Raw reads were error-corrected and collapsed into unique sequences by a nearest-neighbor algorithm in which closely related sequences were merged to remove PCR and sequencing errors. V, D and J gene segments were assigned by aligning CDR3 sequences to IMGT reference sequences. For a sequence to be retained, a match of at least six nucleotides was required to both a V gene segment and a J gene segment. A rearrangement counted as productive if the CDR3 had no stop codons and remained in frame with V and J, and every other rearrangement counted as non-productive. CDR3 was defined by IMGT convention, running from the second conserved V-encoded cysteine to the conserved J-encoded phenylalanine. Sequences without an unambiguous match to a single V gene segment were excluded from the earlier analysis of about 600 of the donors. In an earlier analysis of some 590 of the donors, a V segment was called functional when productive rearrangements were above 56.7%, and segregating when the standard deviation between donors exceeded 5%. To diagnose cytomegalovirus status from the catalog of TCR beta chain sequences, a statistical classification framework was built. A later analysis assigned V and J genes by comparing TCR nucleotide sequences with IMGT/GENE-DB human TR gene sequences. A later analysis assigned CDR3 sequences and most-parsimonious VDJ recombination scenarios with the TCRdist pipeline. In a later analysis, every TCR beta chain was defined by the combination of its CDR3 amino acid sequence and its V-gene family, and reads without a unique V-gene family were dropped. As a way to deal with suspected cross-contamination and a sequencing artifact, a later analysis dropped 450 to 700 nucleotide sequences that were highly shared and had low generation probability. In a later analysis, a clonal expansion index was calculated for each public chain from normalized within-repertoire ranks of inferred template counts. In a later analysis, generation probabilities were computed with a VDJ recombination model fitted to out-of-frame rearrangements, and the resulting probabilities were checked against IGoR. In a later analysis, TCR-TCR, TCR-HLA and TCR-CMV co-occurrence was scored with hypergeometric tests, and a repertoire-size bias correction was applied to TCR pairs. False discovery rates were estimated in a later analysis by permuting HLA or CMV assignments 20 times. In a later analysis, co-occurring TCRs were grouped with DBSCAN, and TCRdist sequence similarity was added when clustering was performed within HLA-allele-positive subsets. Co-occurrence clustering excluded repertoires with fewer than 30,000 or more than 120,000 public chains, plus five with anomalous nucleotide sharing. TCRdb carries this immuneACCESS record with in-frame sequences only. Its versions omit some clonotypes, under half of them owing to an unresolved V gene in the studies checked, with the rest unexplained. D and trimming were read from the DNA, whereas the V and J calls and clone size are those reported in that table. The table for this sample lists 150,000 to 200,000 clones; over 80% of them were counted only once. 4.1% of the sample lies in the top ten.

The research as a whole found: In both the original and validation cohorts, the classifier was reported to diagnose cytomegalovirus status with high specificity and sensitivity. Most TCR sequences were observed very rarely across donors, whereas some public TCRs were present in many individuals. A later analysis found that most CMV-associated TCR beta chains appeared HLA-restricted, with HLA associations seemingly driven largely by CMV exposure. Because counts were too low, seventeen rarely observed V segments, including chromosome 9 orphons, were excluded from the earlier analysis of some 590 of the donors. The only immune exposure information available for the cohort was CMV serostatus. Broadly in line with IMGT annotations, most TCR beta V segments showed up in productive rearrangements about 87% or about 30% of the time in an earlier analysis of 450 to 600 of the donors. A few of the identified cytomegalovirus-associated TCR beta chains were confirmed in vitro to be specific for cytomegalovirus antigens. An association between a missense DCLRE1C variant and V-gene and J-gene trimming of TCR beta chains was found in a later genetic analysis and replicated in an independent cohort. Some IMGT-functional V segments, including TRBV6-2 and TRBV6-3, could not be distinguished by the 87-base-pair reads and were therefore excluded. In a later analysis, HLA-associated TCR beta chains showed more clonal expansion and lower generation probabilities than non-associated chains that were equally common. According to a later analysis, TCR association rates differed among HLA loci, with DRB1 alleles showing the most associated TCRs and HLA-C alleles showing the fewest. Only TCR beta chains were sequenced in this cohort, and the absence of alpha or paired-chain data limited detectable features. The sequencing pipeline was judged likely to have produced a cluster of highly shared sequence variants as a technical artifact. The authors suggested that the approach could potentially be generalized to other disease states and immunological phenotypes. In a later genetic analysis, fewer N-insertions in productive TCRs were reported among donors in an Asian-associated ancestry cluster than the roughly 640-donor mean. HLA typing was unavailable for some donors at each locus, so association tests used only the typed subset. Specific HLA alleles were associated with about 17,000 TCR beta sequences at a false discovery rate of 0.05 in a later analysis. When HLA alleles, especially DR and DQ, strongly co-occurred, TCR associations were difficult to assign to individual alleles. The study listed approximately 150 TCR beta chains as associated with cytomegalovirus. In a later analysis, several top co-occurrence clusters were reported to appear linked to parvovirus B19, influenza, CMV and Epstein-Barr virus. Roughly uniform sequencing depth across donors was assumed in presence/absence analyses, although this assumption may not hold. A further reported finding was that TCR beta sequences accurately predicted the HLA-A and HLA-B alleles for most subjects in the first cohort. Correlated functional status among segregating V segments might reflect linkage disequilibrium, but an unknown experimental factor could not be ruled out.

Sequencing was carried out using PBMCs. The TCR sequence derives from a man aged 50 or older in good health and CMV-seropositive. The chain is encoded by TRBV7-9 joined to TRBJ2-1, with the D gene uncertain. The base sequence is TGTGCCAGCAGCTTAGCGGCCAGTTACAATGAGCAGTTCTTC. Translation gives CASSLAASYNEQFF.